A selection of T cell receptor beta chains follows, all from one sample in a study of T cell changes during pregnancy in multiple sclerosis. The repertoire was sequenced with immunoSEQ multiplex PCR; TCRdb's copy has only in-frame clones and lacks some. The sample has just over 30,000 clones; approximately 86% are singletons. The input for sequencing was CD8+ T cells from peripheral blood mononuclear cells, taken in the first trimester of pregnancy. The receptors stem from a female donor with multiple sclerosis, enrolled in a pregnancy study. Each CDR3 is given with its conserved first and last residue. Each record gives: clone size, D gene, V gene, J gene, CDR3 DNA, CDR3 protein. A D gene is named only where the DNA matches it firmly. The listing skips clone size in some rows; elsewhere it reads once, few, many or a size class.

>-|-|TRBV6-1|TRBJ2-3
TGTGCCAGCAGTGAAGATGGAGACAGCACAGATACGCAGTATTTT
CASSEDGDSTDTQYF
>-|-|TRBV6-6|TRBJ2-3
TGTGCCAGCAGTTATAACGGGGGCACAGATACGCAGTATTTT
CASSYNGGTDTQYF
>-|-|TRBV27|TRBJ2-2
TGTGCCAGCAGCCGGGGACTGAACACCGGGGAGCTGTTTTTT
CASSRGLNTGELFF
>-|-|TRBV6-1|TRBJ2-5
TGTGCCAGCAGTGAACATGGCTGGGCAGAGACCCAGTACTTC
CASSEHGWAETQYF
>-|-|TRBV19|TRBJ2-3
TGTGCCAGTAGTTCGGAGGACTTGGGCACAGATACGCAGTATTTT
CASSSEDLGTDTQYF
>-|-|TRBV9|TRBJ1-2
TGTGCCAGCAGCGTAGCTAATGGAGACCACTATGGCTACACCTTC
CASSVANGDHYGYTF
>once|-|TRBV27|TRBJ2-7
TGTGCCAGCAGTCAAAACAATATAGGAGGGCCCTCCTACGAGCAGTACTTC
CASSQNNIGGPSYEQYF
>-|-|TRBV12-5|TRBJ1-4
TGTGCTAGTGGTCCCGAGACAGGTACAACTAATGAAAAACTGTTTTTT
CASGPETGTTNEKLFF
>-|-|TRBV7-3|TRBJ2-1
TGTGCCAGCAGCCCCTACGCGATGGGGGGGGCATACAATGAGCAGTTCTTC
CASSPYAMGGAYNEQFF
>-|TRBD2|TRBV4-3|TRBJ2-3
TGCGCCAGCAGCCAAGATGGCGGGGGGGCCGATACGCAGTATTTT
CASSQDGGGADTQYF
>-|TRBD1|TRBV5-6|TRBJ2-7
TGTGCCAGCAGCTGGGACAGGGACTACGAGCAGTACTTC
CASSWDRDYEQYF
>-|TRBD2|TRBV5-1|TRBJ2-7
TGCGCCAGCAGTGGGGGGGATTCCTACGAGCAGTACTTC
CASSGGDSYEQYF
>-|-|TRBV6-5|TRBJ2-7
TGTGCCAGCAGTTACTCGACGGGGTTCCACTCCTACGAGCAGTACTTC
CASSYSTGFHSYEQYF
>many|-|TRBV27|TRBJ1-1
TGTGCCAGCAGCTGGGGCAGAGGCACTGAAGCTTTCTTT
CASSWGRGTEAFF
>-|TRBD1|TRBV6-5|TRBJ2-1
TGTGCCAGCAGTTACTCGACAGGGAATGAGCAGTTCTTC
CASSYSTGNEQFF
>-|-|TRBV7-9|TRBJ2-7
TGTGCCAGCAGCTTAGTCGGGGGGCCCTCCGAGCAGTACTTC
CASSLVGGPSEQYF
>-|TRBD1|TRBV4-3|TRBJ1-4
TGCGCCAGCAGCCAAGACGCCGGGACAGATATTATTGCAACTAATGAAAAACTGTTTTTT
CASSQDAGTDIIATNEKLFF
>once|TRBD2|TRBV6-5|TRBJ2-7
TGTGCCAGCAGTTATTCCCGGACTAGCGCTCACGAGCAGTACTTC
CASSYSRTSAHEQYF
>-|TRBD1|TRBV30|TRBJ2-7
TGTGCCTGGAGTGTAACCGCCGGGACAGGGAAAAACGAGCAGTACTTC
CAWSVTAGTGKNEQYF
>-|TRBD2|TRBV6-4|TRBJ2-1
TGTGCCAGCAGTGAACGTCTAGCGGGTAACAATGAGCAGTTCTTC
CASSERLAGNNEQFF
>-|-|TRBV5-1|TRBJ2-7
TGCGCCAGCAGCTTTAGTTTAGATTACGAGCAGTACTTC
CASSFSLDYEQYF
>once|TRBD1|TRBV18|TRBJ2-2
TGTGCCAGCTCACCCGCCGGGACAGGTTCTAGCGGGGAGCTGTTTTTT
CASSPAGTGSSGELFF
>-|-|TRBV9|TRBJ1-6
TGTGCCAGCAGCGTAGCCGAACAGGAAGGATCCTATAATTCACCCCTCCACTTT
CASSVAEQEGSYNSPLHF
>-|-|TRBV6-5|TRBJ1-1
TGTGCCAGCAGTTACTCGGCCGAGAACACTGAAGCTTTCTTT
CASSYSAENTEAFF
>-|-|TRBV13|TRBJ1-4
TGTGCCAGCACCCTCCTCGGGGGAGCAACTAATGAAAAACTGTTTTTT
CASTLLGGATNEKLFF
>once|TRBD1|TRBV5-1|TRBJ1-1
TGCGCCAGCAGTTCGGGGACAGGGGGTTCGGGCACTGAAGCTTTCTTT
CASSSGTGGSGTEAFF
>-|TRBD1|TRBV28|TRBJ1-6
TGTGCCAGCAGTTTTAACAGGGGGCTCTCACCCCTCCACTTT
CASSFNRGLSPLHF
>-|-|TRBV2|TRBJ1-2
TGTGCCAGCAGTGAAGGTGACAGTTCCTTCTATGGCTACACCTTC
CASSEGDSSFYGYTF
>-|-|TRBV14|TRBJ2-5
TGTGCCAGCAGCTCGACAGTAAGAGAGACCCAGTACTTC
CASSSTVRETQYF
>-|TRBD1|TRBV6-4|TRBJ2-2
TGTGCCAGCGCACCGGGACAGGGGACCACCGGGGAGCTGTTTTTT
CASAPGQGTTGELFF
>-|TRBD2|TRBV7-9|TRBJ2-2
TGTGCCAGCAGCTTCGGGCTAGCGGGGGTCGGGGAGCTGTTTTTT
CASSFGLAGVGELFF
>-|-|TRBV5-1|TRBJ2-7
TGCGCCAGCAGCTTGAAGAACGGGTTCTACGAGCAGTACTTC
CASSLKNGFYEQYF
>-|-|TRBV25-1|TRBJ1-1
TGTGCCAGCAGTGAAGTAGAAAACACTGAAGCTTTCTTT
CASSEVENTEAFF
>-|-|TRBV18|TRBJ2-7
TGTGCCAGCTCACCACCGAGCGAGTCCGGCTCCGAGCAGTACTTC
CASSPPSESGSEQYF
>-|TRBD2|TRBV6-1|TRBJ2-5
TGTGCCAGCAGTGAAACTAGCGGGGGGGCCGAGACCCAGTACTTC
CASSETSGGAETQYF
>-|TRBD2|TRBV7-3|TRBJ2-3
TGTGCCAGCAGTTGGACTAGCGGGAGTCAAGATACGCAGTATTTT
CASSWTSGSQDTQYF
>-|-|TRBV5-1|TRBJ2-5
TGCGCCAGCAGCTTGGGGGACTATCAGGGGGCGTGGGAGACCCAGTACTTC
CASSLGDYQGAWETQYF
>-|TRBD2|TRBV28|TRBJ2-3
TGTGCCAGCAGTTTGTCTGCCGGGACTAGCGGCACAGATACGCAGTATTTT
CASSLSAGTSGTDTQYF
>-|TRBD2|TRBV28|TRBJ2-1
TGTGCCAGCAGTTTAGGAACTAGCGGGTTTGAGCAGTTCTTC
CASSLGTSGFEQFF
>-|TRBD1|TRBV25-1|TRBJ1-6
TGTGCCAGCAGTGAATATCGGACAGGGGAGTATAATTCACCCCTCCACTTT
CASSEYRTGEYNSPLHF
>-|TRBD2|TRBV18|TRBJ2-1
TGTGCCAGCTCGGCCGATCGGACTAGCGAAGACAATGAGCAGTTCTTC
CASSADRTSEDNEQFF
>-|TRBD1|TRBV7-8|TRBJ1-5
TGTGCCAGCAGCAAGACAGGGGGCGCGAGCAATCAGCCCCAGCATTTT
CASSKTGGASNQPQHF
>once|TRBD2|TRBV7-9|TRBJ2-7
TGTGCCAGCAGCCCTAAGACTAGCGGTTACTACGAGCAGTACTTC
CASSPKTSGYYEQYF
>-|TRBD2|TRBV13|TRBJ2-7
TGTGCCAGCAGCTTGGGTAGCGGGTTCTCCTACGAGCAGTACTTC
CASSLGSGFSYEQYF
>-|TRBD1|TRBV7-8|TRBJ2-2
TGTGCCAGCAGGCCTACAGGGGACACCGGGGAGCTGTTTTTT
CASRPTGDTGELFF
>once|-|TRBV2|TRBJ2-2
TGTGCCAGCAGTGGTAGCCCCGGGGAGCTGTTTTTT
CASSGSPGELFF
>-|TRBD2|TRBV2|TRBJ2-3
TGTGCCATCAGATGGACTAGCGGCATCACAGATACGCAGTATTTT
CAIRWTSGITDTQYF
>-|TRBD1|TRBV27|TRBJ1-4
TGTGCCAGCAGTTTAGTGGGGGGACAGGGTGAAAAACTGTTTTTT
CASSLVGGQGEKLFF
>-|TRBD2|TRBV4-1|TRBJ2-5
TGCGCCAGCAGCCGGTTAACTAGCGGGAGCAGAGAGACCCAGTACTTC
CASSRLTSGSRETQYF
>-|-|TRBV6-1|TRBJ2-1
TGTGCCAGCAGTGACCAGTACAATGAGCAGTTCTTC
CASSDQYNEQFF
>-|-|TRBV27|TRBJ2-7
TGTGCCAGCAGTTCTTCTAACGCGGGGTACGAGCAGTACTTC
CASSSSNAGYEQYF
>-|-|TRBV28|TRBJ2-5
TGTGCCAGCAGACGGGACAATCAAGAGACCCAGTACTTC
CASRRDNQETQYF
>-|TRBD2|TRBV7-8|TRBJ2-3
TGTGCCAGCAGCGCTCGACTAGCGACTAGCACAGATACGCAGTATTTT
CASSARLATSTDTQYF
>-|-|TRBV11-3|TRBJ2-7
TGTGCCAGCAGCTTGGCTGGGCAACCTTCCTACGAGCAGTACTTC
CASSLAGQPSYEQYF
>-|-|TRBV6-5|TRBJ2-5
TGTGCCAGCAGTCTCCCGGGAATAGGAGAGACCCAGTACTTC
CASSLPGIGETQYF